Presented here are 5 T cell receptor beta chains from one specimen sequenced in a study of control samples from healthy donors and cancer patients. Measured with immunoSEQ multiplex PCR; TCRdb has only the in-frame clones, and not every one. The table records around 12,000 clones, around 94% of them present only once. Sequenced material: PBMCs. All receptors come from an elderly man with lung cancer.

V is TRBV2 and J is TRBJ1-2; 7 positions agree with TRBD1. Trimming took 7 bases from V and 4 from J; bases not matched to a gene: 12. CDR3 length: 15 amino acids. Germline lookup yields CDR1 SNHLY and CDR2 FYNNEI. CDR3 protein: CASTQTGTVVYGYTF. As DNA, the CDR3 is TGTGCCAGCACCCAAACCGGGACAGTAGTCTATGGCTACACCTTC.

The chain employs TRBV6-5 and TRBJ2-3; possible D gene TRBD1, 5 bases. The CDR3 has 15 amino acids. The germline gives CDR1 MNHEY, CDR2 SVGAGI. The V gene lost 0 bases and the J gene lost 5 bases, with 12 bases spanning the gap. The CDR3 spells CASSYSYRGVDTQYF. The DNA for the CDR3 is TGTGCCAGCAGTTACTCCTATAGGGGCGTAGATACGCAGTATTTT.

The V and J genes are TRBV3-1 (or the pseudogene TRBV3-2) and TRBJ2-3, with D possibly matching TRBD2 (6 bases). The V and J ends lost 1 base and 6 bases respectively, with 14 bases between them. Germline-derived CDR1 and CDR2 are LGHDT and YNNKEL (reference sequence). The CDR3 spans 15 residues. The CDR3 sequence is CASSQARGGLDTQYF. The CDR3, as DNA: TGTGCCAGCAGCCAAGCGCGGGGAGGTCTGGATACGCAGTATTTT.

This clone was recorded once. The rearrangement links TRBV6-5 to TRBJ1-2; no firm D call. CDR3 size: 14 residues. Germline CDR1 reads MNHEY; CDR2 reads SVGAGI. Between the trimmed V and J ends, which lost 6 bases and 0 bases, there was a span of 11 bases. The CDR3 DNA reads as TGTGCCAGCAGCCAGGCCACCTCTAACTATGGCTACACCTTC. It is translated as CASSQATSNYGYTF.

V is TRBV20-1 and J is TRBJ2-7, with unresolved D. Germline V lookup: CDR1 DFQATT, CDR2 SNEGSKA (reference sequence). The germline V and J ends were trimmed by 3 bases and 2 bases, with 14 bases remaining between them. The CDR3 totals 14 residues. The CDR3 coding sequence is TGCAGTGCTAGTCGCCCGGGCTTTCCCTACGAGCAGTACGTC. Its protein is CSASRPGFPYEQYV.